This T cell receptor beta chain came from a study of shared clonotypes between healthy human individuals. Study-wide points: Sampling used blood alone; tissue repertoires probably differ. Generation probabilities of non-shared clonotypes were lower (relative to those shared by all four donors). Generally, naive subsets came out with larger estimated richness than memory subsets.

Note on this clone: Antigen: not known. Other DNA sequences in this specimen translate into the identical CDR3.

TCRdb's copy holds only in-frame clones and misses some; the assay was immunoSEQ multiplex PCR. This table holds more than 2 million clones, 85% to 95% found once. V gave up 4 bases and J gave up 2 bases; unmatched junction bases: 5. This CDR3 is 15 amino acids long. Germline CDR1 reads SGHAT; CDR2 reads FQNNGV. Positively selected for CCR7, the CD45RO-negative cells used as naive CD8 cells excluded terminally differentiated effector memory CD45RA+ cells. Sequencing was performed on naive CD8+ T cells sorted from blood. The chain couples TRBV11-2 to TRBJ2-7; 10 bases line up with TRBD1. The receptor was isolated from a man aged 18 to 29 in good health. The CDR3 spells CASSWDRGLTYEQYF. CDR3 nucleotides: TGTGCCAGCAGCTGGGACAGGGGCCTAACCTACGAGCAGTACTTC. Looking up the rest from reference TRBV11-2 and TRBJ2-7 gives the full variable domain: EAGVAQSPRYKIIEKRQSVAFWCNPISGHATLYWYQQILGQGPKLLIQFQNNGVVDDSQLPKDRFSAERLKGVDSTLKIQPAKLEDSAVYLCASSWDRGLTYEQYFGPGTRLTVT.